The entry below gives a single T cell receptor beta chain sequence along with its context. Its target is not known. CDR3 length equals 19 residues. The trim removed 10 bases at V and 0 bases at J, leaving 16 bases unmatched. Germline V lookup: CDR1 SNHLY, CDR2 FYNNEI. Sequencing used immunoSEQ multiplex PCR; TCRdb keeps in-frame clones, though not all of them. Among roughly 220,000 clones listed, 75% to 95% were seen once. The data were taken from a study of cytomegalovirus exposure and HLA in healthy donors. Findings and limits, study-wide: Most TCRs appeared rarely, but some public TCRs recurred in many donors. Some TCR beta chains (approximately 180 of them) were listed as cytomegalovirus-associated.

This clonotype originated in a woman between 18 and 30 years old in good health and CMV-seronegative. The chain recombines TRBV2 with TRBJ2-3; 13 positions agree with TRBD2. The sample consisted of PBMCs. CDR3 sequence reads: CATIKSPGTSGISTDTQYF. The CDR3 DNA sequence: TGTGCCACCATAAAATCGCCGGGGACTAGCGGGATAAGCACAGATACGCAGTATTTT.